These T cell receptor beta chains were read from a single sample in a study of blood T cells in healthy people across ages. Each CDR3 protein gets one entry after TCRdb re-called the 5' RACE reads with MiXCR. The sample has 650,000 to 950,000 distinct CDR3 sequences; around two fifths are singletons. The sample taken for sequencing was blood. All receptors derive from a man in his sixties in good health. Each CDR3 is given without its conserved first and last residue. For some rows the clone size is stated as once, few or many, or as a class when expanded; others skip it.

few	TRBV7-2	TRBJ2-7	ASSLRVGREYEQY
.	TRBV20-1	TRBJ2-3	SASQGLTQY
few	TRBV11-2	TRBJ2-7	ASSLRRGDHEQY
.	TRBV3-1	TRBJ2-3	ASSQATRHWDTQY
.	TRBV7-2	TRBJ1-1	ASSLAPAGAGTEAF
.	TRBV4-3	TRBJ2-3	ASSQQGNRAADTQY
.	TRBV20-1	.	SGTGTIGETQF
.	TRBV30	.	AWSGLGETQY
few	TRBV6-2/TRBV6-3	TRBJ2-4	ASSSHLGAKNIQY
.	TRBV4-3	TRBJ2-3	ASSQGQGDTDTQY
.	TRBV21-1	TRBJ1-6	FSAAKRCMGNSPLH
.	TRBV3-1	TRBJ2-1	ASSPVIGGAGNEQF
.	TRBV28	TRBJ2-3	ASSGPDRVRTDTQY
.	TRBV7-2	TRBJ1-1	ASSSQGAAIEAF
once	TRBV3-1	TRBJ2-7	ASRRGRANSYEQY
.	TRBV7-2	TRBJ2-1	ASRPGEGARNGQF
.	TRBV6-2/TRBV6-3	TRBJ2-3	ASSYSNGLAGTDTQY
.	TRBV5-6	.	ASSFPGLEETQY
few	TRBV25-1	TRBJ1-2	ASSEFDNRGRDGYT
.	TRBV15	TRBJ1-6	ATSRDPGGDSPLH
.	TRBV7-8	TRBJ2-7	ASSLLRQGEQY